This TCR beta chain was recorded in a study of cytomegalovirus exposure and HLA in healthy donors. Study at large: Ancestry clustering placed roughly four fifths of several hundred genotyped donors in the Caucasian-associated cluster. Study-level findings and limits: The classifier, whose performance was assessed in both the original and validation cohorts, reportedly diagnosed cytomegalovirus status with high specificity and sensitivity. There were some public TCRs occurring in many donors, but most TCR sequences were rare. As a later analysis revealed, the rate of TCR association differed by HLA locus, with DRB1 most and HLA-C fewest.

The study ran its PCR with 60 Vbeta and 13 Jbeta primers. TCRdb's table, derived via immunoSEQ multiplex PCR, lists solely in-frame clones and lacks some. The table lists over 80,000 clones, about 74% of them singletons, with more than 2.5% in the top ten. This clone was detected a few times. Its antigen is not known. The CDR3 covers 15 residues. Germline CDR1 is MNHNS and CDR2 is SASEGT. V lost 0 bases and J 6 bases, leaving 11 bases between the germline ends. Sequencing input: PBMCs. This chain links TRBV6-1 with TRBJ1-4; no definite D call. The receptor's source is a man aged 35 to 55 in good health and CMV-seronegative. The CDR3 DNA reads TGTGCCAGCAGTGAAGCCGACAAAGCCTATGAAAAACTGTTTTTT. Its protein is CASSEADKAYEKLFF.